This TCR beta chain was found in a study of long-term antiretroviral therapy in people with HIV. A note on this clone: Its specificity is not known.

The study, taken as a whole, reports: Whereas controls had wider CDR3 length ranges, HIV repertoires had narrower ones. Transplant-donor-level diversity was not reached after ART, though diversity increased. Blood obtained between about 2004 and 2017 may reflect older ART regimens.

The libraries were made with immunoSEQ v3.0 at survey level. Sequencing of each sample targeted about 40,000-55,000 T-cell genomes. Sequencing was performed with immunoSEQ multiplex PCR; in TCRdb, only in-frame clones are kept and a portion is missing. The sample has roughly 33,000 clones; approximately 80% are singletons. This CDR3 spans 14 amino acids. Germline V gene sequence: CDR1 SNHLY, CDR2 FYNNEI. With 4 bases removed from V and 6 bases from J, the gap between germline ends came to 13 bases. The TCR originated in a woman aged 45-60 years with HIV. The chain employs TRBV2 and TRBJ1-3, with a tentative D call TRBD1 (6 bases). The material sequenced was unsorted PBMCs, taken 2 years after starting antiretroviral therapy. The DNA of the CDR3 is TGTGCCAGCAGTGGTACAGGGTCGGTAAACACCATATATTTT. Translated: CASSGTGSVNTIYF.